This entry lists 21 T cell receptor beta chains sequenced from one sample in a study of response to subunit inactivated influenza vaccine. TCRdb independently ran MiXCR on the RT-PCR reads; one entry per CDR3 protein. This sample yields 860,000 or so distinct CDR3 sequences, of which 21% are seen a single time; 9.5% to 13% belongs to the top ten. The specimen was PBMCs from blood, collected about 5 days after vaccination. All receptors derive from a man aged 45-65 years who received an inactivated influenza vaccine.

The V call is TRBV18, the J call TRBJ2-7; 8 bases are shared with TRBD1. The J segment lost 4 bases and the V segment lost 6 bases, leaving 8 bases of the junction unmatched. The CDR3 extends over 14 amino acids. Germline assignment: CDR1 KGHSH and CDR2 LQKENI. The CDR3 loop reads CASSPGQENYEQYF. The CDR3 bases are TGTGCCAGCTCCCCGGGACAGGAGAATTACGAGCAGTACTTC.

V usage is TRBV5-1 and J usage is TRBJ2-1, with no clear D. The CDR3 covers 14 residues. Germline CDR1 SGHRS, CDR2 YFSETQ. The V end was cut by 0 bases, the J end by 5 bases, with 9 bases between. CDR3 loop: CASSLGSADNEQFF. The CDR3 nucleotides are TGCGCCAGCAGCTTGGGCTCGGCCGACAATGAGCAGTTCTTC.

This clonotype appeared many times. CDR3 DNA: TGTGCCAGCAGCTTTTACGATACGCAGTATTTT. Encoded protein: CASSFYDTQYF. The chain recombines TRBV12-3 or TRBV12-4 with TRBJ2-3; D gene ambiguous. The V and J ends lost 6 bases and 6 bases respectively, with 7 bases between them. This CDR3 is 11 amino acids long.

This chain connects TRBV30 to TRBJ2-5; 9 bases are a match to TRBD1. This CDR3 has 18 residues. J gave up 0 bases and V 2 bases, and 13 bases lay outside the gene matches. Germline CDR1 is GTSNPN and CDR2 is SVGIG (reference sequence). CDR3 sequence: CAWSIHSGTGIHQETQYF. DNA of the CDR3: TGTGCCTGGAGTATTCATTCGGGGACAGGGATCCACCAAGAGACCCAGTACTTC.

The DNA of the CDR3 is TGTGCCAGCAGCTCCAAGATTAGGACAGAAAAGGCCCAGTACTTC. This sequence encodes CASSSKIRTEKAQYF. V gene TRBV7-8 combines with J gene TRBJ2-5; a weak D match, TRBD1 (6 bases). The CDR3 spans 15 residues. Germline CDR1 SGHVS, CDR2 FQNEAQ. V shed 4 bases and J shed 9 bases, with 21 bases lying between them.

This clonotype was counted a few times. J is TRBJ2-3 and V is TRBV20-1; 11 nucleotides line up with TRBD2. The J segment lost 0 bases and the V segment lost 3 bases, leaving 5 bases of the junction unmatched. The length of the CDR3 is 16 residues. The germline CDR1 and CDR2 sequences are DFQATT and SNEGSKA (reference sequence). CDR3 protein: CSASRTSGYSTDTQYF. CDR3 bases: TGCAGTGCTAGTAGGACTAGCGGGTATAGCACAGATACGCAGTATTTT.

CDR3 sequence (DNA): TGTGCCAGCGGGGCAGGGGAGGCCACCGGGGAGCTGTTTTTT. Translating it yields CASGAGEATGELFF. The J gene is TRBJ2-2, the V gene TRBV11-2; D could derive from TRBD1 or TRBD2 (6 bases each). Germline-derived CDR1 and CDR2 are SGHAT and FQNNGV. V was pared by 8 bases and J by 4 bases, with 14 bases between. The CDR3 is made up of 14 amino acids.

The chain couples TRBV7-8 to TRBJ2-1; 9 nucleotides align to TRBD1. The germline V gene has CDR1 SGHVS and CDR2 FQNEAQ. The CDR3 is 14 amino acids. With 4 bases clipped from V and 8 bases from J, the junction kept 6 bases outside the gene matches. CDR3: CASSSRDRVYEQFF. DNA of the CDR3: TGTGCCAGCAGCTCCCGGGACAGGGTCTATGAGCAGTTCTTC.

The chain combines TRBV19 with TRBJ1-4; maybe TRBD1 (6 bases). V was pared by 3 bases and J by 5 bases, with 10 bases between. The CDR3 length is 14 residues. Germline V gene sequence: CDR1 LNHDA, CDR2 SQIVND (reference sequence). In DNA form, the CDR3 reads TGTGCCAGTAGTATCTGGGACAAGAATGAAAAACTGTTTTTT. This codes for CASSIWDKNEKLFF.

The chain carries TRBV2 and TRBJ1-2, with D tentatively TRBD1 (5 bases). The CDR3 is made up of 13 amino acids. V was pared by 1 base and J by 8 bases, with 11 bases between. Germline CDR1 is SNHLY and CDR2 is FYNNEI. CDR3 DNA: TGTGCCAGCAGTGAAGTCCAGGGCGGGGGCTACACCTTC. Translating gives CASSEVQGGGYTF.

In this sample, this clonotype turned up a few times. The chain has TRBV20-1 and TRBJ2-1; tentatively, D is TRBD2 (6 bases). Germline V CDR1 and CDR2: DFQATT, SNEGSKA (reference sequence). The CDR3 totals 14 residues. Trimming cost V 6 bases and J 0 bases, with 12 bases left between them. In DNA form, the CDR3 reads TGCAGTGCGCCAACTAGCAGCTCCTACAATGAGCAGTTCTTC. Translating gives CSAPTSSSYNEQFF.

The rearrangement joins TRBV6-5 to TRBJ2-3; D ambiguous. With 3 bases removed from V and 0 bases from J, the gap between germline ends came to 13 bases. The CDR3 contains 16 residues. CDR1 and CDR2 from the germline V gene are MNHEY and SVGAGI. DNA of the CDR3: TGTGCCAGCAGTTATAACGAGTTATCTAGCACAGATACGCAGTATTTT. Its translation is CASSYNELSSTDTQYF.

The rearrangement links TRBV27 to TRBJ2-1, with 13 bases that match TRBD2. CDR1 MNHEY and CDR2 SMNVEV come from the germline V gene (reference sequence). This CDR3 has 18 residues. V dropped 3 bases and J dropped 2; count of bases not matched to a gene: 7. Written as DNA, the CDR3 is TGTGCCAGCAGTTTCGGACTAGCGGGAGAGGGGACCTACAATGAGCAGTTCTTC. Amino acids: CASSFGLAGEGTYNEQFF.

This clonotype came up a few times. CDR3 sequence reads: CSGGISETQYF. The DNA for the CDR3 is TGCAGTGGAGGGATATCAGAGACCCAGTACTTC. The genes are TRBV20-1 and TRBJ2-5; D might be TRBD2 (5 bases). Germline lookup yields CDR1 DFQATT and CDR2 SNEGSKA (reference sequence). V was cut by 7 bases and J by 4 bases, with 10 bases left in between. The CDR3 has 11 residues.

In its sample, this clonotype was seen many times. The chain couples TRBV4-2 to TRBJ2-3, with a possible D match to TRBD1 (6 bases). The CDR3 contains 15 residues. V lost 1 base to trimming and J lost 1 base, with 9 bases between them. The germline gives CDR1 LGHNA, CDR2 YNFKEQ. Here the CDR3 DNA reads TGTGCCAGCAGCCAAGCAGGGGACCGCACAGATACGCAGTATTTT. It translates to CASSQAGDRTDTQYF.

This clonotype has more than one count but fewer than ten. J is TRBJ2-4 and V is TRBV12-3 or TRBV12-4, with no clear D. Trimming cost V 3 bases and J 2 bases, with 5 bases left between them. This CDR3 is 13 amino acids long. The CDR3 bases are TGTGCCAGCAGTTTCGAGACCAAAAACATTCAGTACTTC. It encodes CASSFETKNIQYF.

The rearrangement joins TRBV11-2 to TRBJ1-5, with D perhaps matching TRBD1 (5 bases). CDR3 length: 15 amino acids. Deletions cut 5 bases from V and 5 bases from J, with 16 bases between. CDR1 is SGHAT, CDR2 FQNNGV, per germline. The CDR3 DNA sequence: TGTGCCAGCAGCCCAGGGACTCAATTCCATCAGCCCCAGCATTTT. Amino acids: CASSPGTQFHQPQHF.

This clonotype was seen a few times. V and J are TRBV12-3 or TRBV12-4 and TRBJ2-3; a weak D match, TRBD2 (6 bases). V dropped 6 bases and J dropped 1 base, with 11 bases sitting between them. This CDR3 region has 14 residues. For the CDR3, the DNA is TGTGCCAGCAGGCGGGACTTGCGCACAGATACGCAGTATTTT. Translated: CASRRDLRTDTQYF.

Notes on this clonotype: It may be a read error: a sequence one base away is much more abundant. The gene calls are TRBV10-3 and TRBJ1-1; D is unresolved. CDR3 length equals 19 residues. V shed 7 bases and J shed 0 bases, with 27 bases lying between them. CDR1 ENHRY and CDR2 SYGVKD come from the germline V gene. CDR3 coding DNA: TGTGCCATCACCAACACGGGGAGAGTACACAACCTAATGAACACTGAAGCTTTCTTT. Its translation is CAITNTGRVHNLMNTEAFF.

The chain is built from TRBV12-3 or TRBV12-4 and TRBJ2-1, with 7 nucleotides matching TRBD1. This CDR3 has 14 amino acids. J lost 8 bases, V lost 7 bases, and 11 bases had no gene match. The CDR3 DNA follows: TGTGCCAGCAAACCGGGACAGATTGTTCATGAGCAGTTCTTC. It specifies CASKPGQIVHEQFF.

In nucleotides, the CDR3 is TGCAGCGTTGAGTTCAGGGAGACCCAGTACTTC. This sequence encodes CSVEFRETQYF. V gene TRBV29-1 combines with J gene TRBJ2-5; D not certain. The germline V and J ends were trimmed by 3 bases and 5 bases, with 7 bases remaining between them. This CDR3 is 11 amino acids long. The germline CDR1 and CDR2 sequences are SQVTM and ANQGSEA.